The 15 T cell receptor beta chains reported below all come from one sample, sequenced in a study of blood T cells in healthy people across ages. A sample-barcoded 5' primer and a J-beta primer mix were used in a second PCR of roughly 7 to 11 cycles. MiXCR was run by TCRdb on the 5' RACE reads, yielding one entry per CDR3 protein. The sample yields about 1.6 million distinct CDR3 sequences, roughly a third seen once. Material for sequencing was blood. Source of these receptors: a woman in her 30s in good health.

The chain has TRBV4-1 and TRBJ2-1; 7 nucleotides line up with TRBD2. This CDR3 is 15 amino acids long. The germline V gene has CDR1 MGHRA and CDR2 YSYEKL. V trimming: 4 bases; J trimming: 4 bases; junction bases outside the gene matches: 7. CDR3 region: CASSPGGNLYNEQFF. The CDR3 coding sequence is TGCGCCAGCAGCCCCGGGGGGAACTTGTACAATGAGCAGTTCTTC.

In its sample, this clonotype was seen a few times. The genes are TRBV20-1 and TRBJ2-7; the D gene is possibly TRBD2 (7 bases). The CDR3 covers 15 residues. The germline gives CDR1 DFQATT, CDR2 SNEGSKA (reference sequence). CDR3 coding DNA: TGCAGCGCAACTCCCCTGGAGGGGGGGACCTACGAGCAGTACTTC. Protein product: CSATPLEGGTYEQYF.

This clonotype was observed a handful of times. The rearrangement uses TRBV9 and TRBJ2-5; perhaps TRBD2 as D (6 bases). V lost 3 bases, J lost 5 bases, and 17 bases lay in between. This CDR3 has 15 residues. The V gene's germline CDR1 is SGDLS and CDR2 YYNGEE. This CDR3 is CASSARGAGRETQYF. The DNA of the CDR3 is TGTGCCAGCAGCGCCCGCGGGGCAGGGAGGGAGACCCAGTACTTC.

The J gene is TRBJ1-2, the V gene TRBV4-1; D is perhaps TRBD1 (5 bases). CDR3 size: 14 residues. Trimming left V 0 bases short and J 5 bases short, with 10 bases between. Germline lookup yields CDR1 MGHRA and CDR2 YSYEKL. CDR3 DNA sequence: TGCGCCAGCAGCCAAGACACCAAGGGGTATGGCTACACCTTC. This gives the protein CASSQDTKGYGYTF.

V gene TRBV20-1 combines with J gene TRBJ1-1; maybe TRBD1 (5 bases). The CDR3 contains 12 residues. The germline V gene has CDR1 DFQATT and CDR2 SNEGSKA (reference sequence). V dropped 6 bases and J dropped 0 bases, with 8 bases sitting between them. CDR3 in amino acids: CSALDMNTEAFF. The CDR3, as DNA: TGCAGTGCCCTGGACATGAACACTGAAGCTTTCTTT.

The rearrangement uses TRBV5-1 and TRBJ2-5; TRBD1 is a possible D gene (6 bases). The V end was cut by 2 bases, the J end by 13 bases, with 18 bases between. Germline CDR1 reads SGHRS; CDR2 reads YFSETQ. The length of the CDR3 is 13 residues. The CDR3: CASSFQGKNERYF. In DNA, the CDR3 is TGCGCCAGCAGCTTCCAGGGGAAGAACGAGCGGTACTTC.

The chain carries TRBV29-1 and TRBJ2-7; 11 bases match TRBD2. The CDR3 sequence is 13 residues long. In germline, CDR1 is SQVTM, CDR2 ANQGSEA. The V gene end was trimmed by 6 bases and the J gene end by 4 bases; junction bases not matched to a gene: 5. CDR3 bases: TGCAGCGTGTCCGGGACTAGCGGATACGAGCAGTACTTC. This translates into CSVSGTSGYEQYF.

This clonotype has a count of ten or more. The chain links TRBV10-3 to TRBJ2-7; D is possibly TRBD2 (5 bases). This CDR3 has 12 residues. The V end was cut by 6 bases, the J end by 3 bases, with 9 bases between. Germline V gene lookup returns CDR1 ENHRY and CDR2 SYGVKD. The CDR3 loop is CAIRFEGYEQYF. The CDR3 nucleotides are TGTGCCATCAGATTCGAGGGCTACGAGCAGTACTTC.

The rearrangement uses TRBV15 and TRBJ2-4; the D gene is possibly TRBD1 (6 bases). Germline CDR1 and CDR2: LNHNV and YYDKDF (reference sequence). The CDR3 is 16 residues long. Trimming removed 5 bases from V and 3 bases from J, with 17 bases in between. The chain's CDR3 is CATSGPGQDIKNIQYF. CDR3 in DNA: TGTGCCACCAGCGGACCGGGACAAGACATCAAAAACATTCAGTACTTC.

There are a few counts of this clonotype. The V gene is TRBV29-1, the J gene TRBJ1-4, with D hard to call. Trimming removed 7 bases at V and 11 bases at J, with 14 bases between. Germline loops: CDR1 SQVTM, CDR2 ANQGSEA. This CDR3 contains 11 residues. The DNA of the CDR3 is TGCAGCGCTAATAAGGGTGGGAAACTGTTTTTT. Translating gives CSANKGGKLFF.

This clonotype was counted many times. This chain links TRBV5-1 with TRBJ1-2, with 9 bases fitting TRBD1. The CDR3 runs to 13 residues. CDR1 is SGHRS and CDR2 is YFSETQ in the germline V gene. The junction had 4 bases not matched to a gene; V was cut back by 4 bases and J by 6 bases. The CDR3 spells CASSLGQGHGYTF. The CDR3 region has the DNA TGCGCCAGCAGCCTGGGACAGGGTCATGGCTACACCTTC.

V usage is TRBV7-2 and J usage is TRBJ1-2, with no clear D. The V end lost 1 base, the J end lost 8 bases, and 20 bases lay between the germline ends. The CDR3 spans 16 residues. The germline V gene has CDR1 SGHTA and CDR2 FQGNSA. DNA of the CDR3: TGTGCCAGCAGCTTAGGGAGGGCCGATACTATGGGCGGCTACACCTTC. Translating it yields CASSLGRADTMGGYTF. The full variable domain, its missing parts supplied by reference TRBV7-2 and TRBJ1-2, is GAGVSQSPSNKVTEKGKDVELRCDPISGHTALYWYRQSLGQGLEFLIYFQGNSAPDKSGLPSDRFSAERTGGSVSTLTIQRTQQEDSAVYLCASSLGRADTMGGYTFGSGTRLTVV.

The count of this clonotype is one. This sequence may be a read error, since a much larger clone differs from it by one base. The chain combines TRBV4-1 with TRBJ2-1; D is ambiguous. This CDR3 contains 17 residues. Germline CDR1 and CDR2: MGHRA and YSYEKL. The CDR3 sequence: CAGSHGWRFGSYNEQFF. The CDR3 DNA sequence: TGCGCCGGCAGCCATGGATGGAGATTTGGGTCCTACAATGAGCAGTTCTTC.

Only one count was recorded for this clonotype. J is TRBJ2-1 and V is TRBV4-1, with TRBD2 matching over 8 bases. V shed 2 bases and J 8 bases; nucleotides not matched to a gene: 8. Germline CDR1 MGHRA, CDR2 YSYEKL. The CDR3 runs 15 residues. The DNA of the CDR3 is TGCGCCAGCAGCCAATTATTGACTAGCGTGGATGAGCAGTTCTTC. This gives the protein CASSQLLTSVDEQFF.

This clonotype was seen repeatedly, ten times or more. The chain is built from TRBV7-9 and TRBJ2-5, with no clear D. Germline CDR1 is SEHNR and CDR2 is FQNEAQ (reference sequence). The CDR3 contains 13 residues. V dropped 4 bases and J dropped 1 base, with 7 bases sitting between them. The CDR3 bases are TGTGCCAGCAGCTCCATGGCCCAAGAGACCCAGTACTTC. Translated, it gives CASSSMAQETQYF. Using reference TRBV7-9 and TRBJ2-5 for the parts outside the CDR3, the full variable domain is DTGVSQNPRHKITKRGQNVTFRCDPISEHNRLYWYRQTLGQGPEFLTYFQNEAQLEKSRLLSDRFSAERPKGSFSTLEIQRTEQGDSAMYLCASSSMAQETQYFGPGTRLLVL.